These 5 T cell receptor beta chains came from one sample sequenced in a study of lymphopenia after photon versus proton radiotherapy. Data came from immunoSEQ multiplex PCR; TCRdb stores just in-frame clones and leaves some out. The sample has more than 45,000 clones; more than 85% are singletons. The sample here was peripheral blood, taken from a patient treated with photon-based radiotherapy. These receptors came from a woman aged 40 to 50 with cholangiocarcinoma.

The V and J genes are TRBV7-8 and TRBJ2-7; 9 positions agree with TRBD2. The CDR3 totals 14 residues. The V and J ends lost 3 bases and 4 bases, in that order; junction bases with no gene match: 4. Germline CDR1 SGHVS, CDR2 FQNEAQ. In DNA, the CDR3 is TGTGCCAGCAGCTTGGGCGGGGGGGCTTACGAGCAGTACTTC. Protein product: CASSLGGGAYEQYF.

The chain employs TRBV5-1 and TRBJ1-6; 9 bases line up with TRBD1. The CDR3 has 16 residues. Per germline, CDR1 SGHRS and CDR2 YFSETQ. V lost 0 bases to trimming and J lost 5 bases; unmatched junction nucleotides: 3. The CDR3 spells CASSLEGTGNNSPLHF. CDR3 DNA sequence: TGCGCCAGCAGCTTGGAAGGGACAGGGAATAATTCACCCCTCCACTTT.

The chain uses TRBV5-4 and TRBJ1-1; D gene ambiguous. Germline loops: CDR1 SGHNT, CDR2 YYREEE (reference sequence). The V end was cut by 2 bases, the J end by 6 bases, with 17 bases between. The CDR3 has 15 residues. CDR3 residues: CASSLEPTGPPEAFF. CDR3 sequence (DNA): TGTGCCAGCAGCTTAGAACCGACTGGTCCCCCTGAAGCTTTCTTT. Looking up the rest from reference TRBV5-4 and TRBJ1-1 gives the full variable domain: ETGVTQSPTHLIKTRGQQVTLRCSSQSGHNTVSWYQQALGQGPQFIFQYYREEENGRGNFPPRFSGLQFPNYSSELNVNALELDDSALYLCASSLEPTGPPEAFFGQGTRLTVV.

V gene TRBV19 combines with J gene TRBJ2-7, with 9 bases aligning to TRBD1. The CDR3 extends over 16 amino acids. V shed 4 bases, J shed 0 bases, and the junction held 7 bases outside the gene matches. The V gene's germline CDR1 is LNHDA and CDR2 SQIVND (reference sequence). This CDR3 is CASSTGTGLSSYEQYF. The DNA for the CDR3 is TGTGCCAGTAGTACGGGGACAGGGCTAAGCTCCTACGAGCAGTACTTC.

V gene TRBV28 combines with J gene TRBJ1-2; 9 nucleotides match TRBD1. Trimming at V came to 1 base and at J to 6 bases, leaving 6 bases not matched to a gene. Germline V gives CDR1 MDHEN, CDR2 SYDVKM. This CDR3 has 15 amino acids. CDR3 loop: CASSLLGQGNNGYTF. CDR3 nucleotide sequence: TGTGCCAGCAGTTTATTAGGACAGGGGAACAATGGCTACACCTTC.